A single TCR beta chain is shown here with its context. The data originate from a study of blood T cell repertoires in COVID-19. Profiled with immunoSEQ multiplex PCR; TCRdb holds only in-frame clones, not every one. This sample has about 190,000 clones; around three quarters occur once, and the top ten carry 17%. This CDR3 is 12 amino acids long. The V end was cut by 7 bases, the J end by 5 bases, with 9 bases between. Germline-derived CDR1 and CDR2 are SEHNR and FQNEAQ (reference sequence). The TCR comes from a woman aged 45 to 65 with acute COVID-19. Sequenced sample: PBMCs or T cells enriched from blood (not recorded which). V is TRBV7-9 and J is TRBJ1-5; D call uncertain. CDR3 DNA sequence: TGTGCCAGCACCCGGGGAGATCAGCCCCAGCATTTT. Translating gives CASTRGDQPQHF.